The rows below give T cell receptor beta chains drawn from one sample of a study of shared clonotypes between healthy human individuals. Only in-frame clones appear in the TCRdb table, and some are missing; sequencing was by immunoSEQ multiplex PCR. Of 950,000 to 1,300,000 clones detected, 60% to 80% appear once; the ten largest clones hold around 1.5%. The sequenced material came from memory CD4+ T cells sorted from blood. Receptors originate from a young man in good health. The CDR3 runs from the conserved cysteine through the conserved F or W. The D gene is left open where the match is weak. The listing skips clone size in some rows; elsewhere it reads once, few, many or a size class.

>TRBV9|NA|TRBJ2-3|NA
CASSETIYPTDTQYF
TGTGCCAGCAGCGAAACGATATACCCCACAGATACGCAGTATTTT
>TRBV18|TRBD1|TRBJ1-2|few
CASSRQRTGANPYGYTF
TGTGCCAGCTCACGACAGAGGACAGGGGCGAACCCATATGGCTACACCTTC
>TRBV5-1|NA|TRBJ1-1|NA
CASSWHEDTEAFF
TGCGCCAGCAGCTGGCACGAGGACACTGAAGCTTTCTTT
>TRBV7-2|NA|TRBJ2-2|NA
CASSHPGTGELFF
TGTGCCAGCAGCCATCCGGGTACCGGGGAGCTGTTTTTT
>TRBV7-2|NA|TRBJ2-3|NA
CASSRPPGGTDTQYF
TGTGCCAGCAGCCGGCCCCCGGGAGGCACAGATACGCAGTATTTT
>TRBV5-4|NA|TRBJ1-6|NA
CASSSPNSPLHF
TGTGCCAGCAGCTCTCCCAATTCACCCCTCCACTTT
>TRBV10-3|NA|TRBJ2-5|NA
CAISGGHLQETQYF
TGTGCCATCAGTGGGGGACACCTCCAAGAGACCCAGTACTTC
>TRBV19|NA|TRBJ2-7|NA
CASSSSPISYEQYF
TGTGCCAGTAGTAGTAGCCCGATTTCCTACGAGCAGTACTTC
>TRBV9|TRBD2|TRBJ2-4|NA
CASSVGPGGGNIQYF
TGTGCCAGCAGCGTAGGACCGGGAGGCGGGAACATTCAGTACTTC
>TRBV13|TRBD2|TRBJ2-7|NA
CASSRLAGRYEQYF
TGTGCCAGCAGCCGACTAGCGGGACGCTACGAGCAGTACTTC
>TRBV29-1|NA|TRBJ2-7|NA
CSVVFGGTRYEQYF
TGCAGCGTCGTTTTCGGCGGGACCCGCTACGAGCAGTACTTC
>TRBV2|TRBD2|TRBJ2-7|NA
CASRSGTNGAEQYF
TGTGCCAGCAGGTCCGGGACTAACGGGGCGGAGCAGTACTTC
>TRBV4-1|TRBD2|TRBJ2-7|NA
CASSHLRGLAVDEQYF
TGCGCCAGCAGTCACTTGCGGGGACTAGCGGTAGACGAGCAGTACTTC
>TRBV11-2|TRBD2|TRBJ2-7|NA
CASQIAGGTYEQYF
TGTGCCAGCCAGATAGCGGGGGGTACCTACGAGCAGTACTTC
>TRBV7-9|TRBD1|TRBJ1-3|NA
CASSLSRGSLGNTIYF
TGTGCCAGCAGCTTAAGCAGGGGGAGTCTGGGAAACACCATATATTTT
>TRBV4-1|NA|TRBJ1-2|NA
CASSQSRELAYGYTF
TGCGCCAGCAGCCAATCCAGGGAGTTGGCCTATGGCTACACCTTC
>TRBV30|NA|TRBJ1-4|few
CAWSNFEKLFF
TGTGCCTGGAGTAACTTTGAAAAACTGTTTTTT
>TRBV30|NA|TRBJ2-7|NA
CAWRATEIGEQYF
TGTGCCTGGAGGGCCACAGAAATCGGCGAGCAGTACTTC
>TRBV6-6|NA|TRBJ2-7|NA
CASSYGGVGEQYF
TGTGCCAGCAGTTATGGAGGGGTCGGCGAGCAGTACTTC
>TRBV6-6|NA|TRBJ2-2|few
CASSSTQIGELFF
TGTGCCAGCAGTTCGACCCAAATCGGGGAGCTGTTTTTT
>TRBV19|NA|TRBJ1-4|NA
CASRDRFQEKLFF
TGTGCCAGTAGAGACAGATTTCAAGAAAAACTGTTTTTT
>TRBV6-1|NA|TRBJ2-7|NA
CASLRVYSNEQYF
TGTGCCAGCCTCAGGGTATATTCAAACGAGCAGTACTTC
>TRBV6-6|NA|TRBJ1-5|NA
CASSYGTERQPQHF
TGTGCCAGCAGTTACGGGACGGAGAGGCAGCCCCAGCATTTT
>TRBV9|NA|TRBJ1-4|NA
CASSSGGGNEKLFF
TGTGCCAGCAGCTCAGGTGGAGGTAATGAAAAACTGTTTTTT
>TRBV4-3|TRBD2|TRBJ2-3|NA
CASSQGAGATDTQYF
TGCGCCAGCAGCCAAGGAGCGGGGGCCACAGATACGCAGTATTTT
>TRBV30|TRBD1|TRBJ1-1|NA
CAWSSQGGRGTEAFF
TGTGCCTGGAGTTCTCAGGGGGGGAGGGGAACTGAAGCTTTCTTT
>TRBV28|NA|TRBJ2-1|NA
CASSLGSLRRNEQFF
TGTGCCAGCAGTTTGGGCTCCCTCCGCCGGAATGAGCAGTTCTTC
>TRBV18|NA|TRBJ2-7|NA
CASSPVGSYEQYF
TGTGCCAGCTCACCGGTGGGCTCCTACGAGCAGTACTTC
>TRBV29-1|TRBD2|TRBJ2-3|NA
CSVTTSGAGDTQYF
TGCAGCGTTACGACTAGCGGGGCTGGAGATACGCAGTATTTT
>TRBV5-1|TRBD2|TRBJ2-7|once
CASSREGNYEQYF
TGCGCCAGCAGCAGGGAGGGAAACTACGAGCAGTACTTC
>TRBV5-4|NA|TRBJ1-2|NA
CASSFRYRNGYTF
TGTGCCAGCAGCTTCCGATACAGGAATGGCTACACCTTC
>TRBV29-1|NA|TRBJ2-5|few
CSVEDWPGGETQYF
TGCAGCGTTGAAGATTGGCCAGGGGGGGAGACCCAGTACTTC
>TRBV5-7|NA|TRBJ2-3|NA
CASSSGDTQYF
TGTGCCAGCAGCAGCGGAGATACGCAGTATTTT
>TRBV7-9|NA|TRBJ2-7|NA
CASSCELCYEQYF
TGTGCCAGCAGCTGCGAATTGTGTTACGAGCAGTACTTC
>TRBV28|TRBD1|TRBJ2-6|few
CASSDNDLTGVYSGANVLTF
TGTGCCAGCAGTGATAACGACCTGACAGGGGTCTACTCTGGGGCCAACGTCCTGACTTTC
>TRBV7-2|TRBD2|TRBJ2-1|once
CASSFWLAGNEQFF
TGTGCCAGCAGCTTCTGGCTAGCGGGGAATGAGCAGTTCTTC
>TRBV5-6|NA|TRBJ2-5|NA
CASSLSSGGQYF
TGTGCCAGCAGCTTGTCAAGTGGAGGCCAGTACTTC